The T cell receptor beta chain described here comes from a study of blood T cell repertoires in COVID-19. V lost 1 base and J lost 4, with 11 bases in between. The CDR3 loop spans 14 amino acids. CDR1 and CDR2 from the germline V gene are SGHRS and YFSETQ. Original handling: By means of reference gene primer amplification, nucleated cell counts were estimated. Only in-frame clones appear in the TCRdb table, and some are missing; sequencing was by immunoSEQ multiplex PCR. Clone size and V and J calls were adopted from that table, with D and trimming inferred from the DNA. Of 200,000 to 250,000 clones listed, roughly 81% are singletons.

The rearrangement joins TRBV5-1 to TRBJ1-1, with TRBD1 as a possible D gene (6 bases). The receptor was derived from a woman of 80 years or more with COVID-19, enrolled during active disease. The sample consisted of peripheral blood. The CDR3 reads CASSLQGPGTEAFF. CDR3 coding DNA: TGCGCCAGCAGCTTGCAGGGGCCGGGCACTGAAGCTTTCTTT.